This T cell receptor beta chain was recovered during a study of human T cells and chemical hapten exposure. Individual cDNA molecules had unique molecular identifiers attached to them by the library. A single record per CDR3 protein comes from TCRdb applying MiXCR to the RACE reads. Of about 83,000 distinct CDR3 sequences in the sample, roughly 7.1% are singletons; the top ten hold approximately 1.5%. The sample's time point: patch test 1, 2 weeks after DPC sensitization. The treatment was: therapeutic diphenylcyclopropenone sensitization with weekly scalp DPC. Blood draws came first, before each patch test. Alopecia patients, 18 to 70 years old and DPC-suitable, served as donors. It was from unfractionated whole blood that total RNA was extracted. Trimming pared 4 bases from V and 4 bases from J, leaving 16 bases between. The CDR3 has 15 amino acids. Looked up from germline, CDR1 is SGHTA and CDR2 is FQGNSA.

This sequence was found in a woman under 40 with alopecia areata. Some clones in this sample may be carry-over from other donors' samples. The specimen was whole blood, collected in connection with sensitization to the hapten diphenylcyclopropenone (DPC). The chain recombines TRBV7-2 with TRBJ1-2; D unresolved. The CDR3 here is CASSSQRQSIYGYTF. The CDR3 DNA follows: TGTGCCAGCAGCTCCCAGAGACAAAGTATCTATGGCTACACCTTC. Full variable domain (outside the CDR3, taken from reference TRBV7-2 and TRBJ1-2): GAGVSQSPSNKVTEKGKDVELRCDPISGHTALYWYRQSLGQGLEFLIYFQGNSAPDKSGLPSDRFSAERTGGSVSTLTIQRTQQEDSAVYLCASSSQRQSIYGYTFGSGTRLTVV.